This T cell receptor (beta chain) was identified during a study of monozygotic twins with cystic fibrosis. About the research overall: Library input was three micrograms of fragmented DNA, with about 15 PCR cycles.

Remarks on this clone: What it binds is not known.

Overall study results and limits: Nucleotide-identical clonotype sharing was significantly higher within monozygotic CF twin pairs than between unrelated CF individuals. Co-twins had the most similar V usage for 13 of 16 pairs, J for 8. Clonality was generally low (median approximately 0.009), higher in the most severe patients.

The CDR3 runs 18 residues. Unmatched junction bases numbered 13, after V lost 4 bases and J lost 0 bases. CDR1 and CDR2 (germline): MDHEN, SYDVKM. Here immunoSEQ multiplex PCR was the method, and the copy in TCRdb shows in-frame clones only, minus some. Here the sample spans 15,000 or so clones, 75% to 90% being singletons. The sample was blood. The sequence was collected from a boy under 18 with cystic fibrosis. The chain links TRBV28 to TRBJ2-7; 9 nucleotides line up with TRBD1. CDR3 in DNA: TGTGCCAGCAGTTCCATTACTGACAGGGGGTTTCCCTCCTACGAGCAGTACTTC. Its translation is CASSSITDRGFPSYEQYF.